These T cell receptor beta chains were read from a single sample in a study of cytomegalovirus exposure and HLA in healthy donors. Some clones are missing from TCRdb's copy, which holds only in-frame ones; the method was immunoSEQ multiplex PCR. The sample records some 130,000 clones, approximately 92% being singletons. What was sequenced was PBMCs. These receptors all stem from a young woman in good health and CMV-seronegative. Each CDR3 is given with its conserved first and last residue. The D gene is left open where the match is weak.

d_call	v_call	j_call	cdr3_aa	cdr3_nt
-	TRBV6-6	TRBJ2-4	CASSYRGFWDIQYF	TGTGCCAGCAGTTACCGGGGATTCTGGGACATTCAGTACTTC
-	TRBV5-1	TRBJ1-5	CASSLGADDYQPQHF	TGCGCCAGCAGCTTGGGCGCGGATGATTATCAGCCCCAGCATTTT
-	TRBV7-8	TRBJ1-1	CASSLAPRGTEAFF	TGTGCCAGCAGCTTAGCGCCGAGGGGGACTGAAGCTTTCTTT
-	TRBV6-6	TRBJ1-5	CASTPPRSSRNQPQHF	TGTGCCAGCACCCCCCCCCGGAGCTCTAGAAATCAGCCCCAGCATTTT
-	TRBV6-1	TRBJ1-1	CASFRVNTEAFF	TGTGCCAGCTTTCGGGTAAACACTGAAGCTTTCTTT
-	TRBV27	TRBJ1-2	CASSLSSGRGYTF	TGTGCCAGCAGTTTATCTTCAGGAAGGGGCTACACCTTC
-	TRBV27	TRBJ2-5	CASSLGPTRQETQYF	TGTGCCAGCAGTTTGGGGCCGACACGACAAGAGACCCAGTACTTC
TRBD1	TRBV25-1	TRBJ1-6	CASSDYEPGQGANSPLHF	TGTGCCAGCAGTGATTACGAACCGGGACAGGGGGCTAATTCACCCCTCCACTTT
-	TRBV13	TRBJ2-1	CASSLGGRSYNEQFF	TGTGCCAGCAGCTTAGGAGGGAGGTCCTACAATGAGCAGTTCTTC
-	TRBV29-1	TRBJ1-1	CSVEEGVEAFF	TGCAGCGTTGAAGAAGGGGTCGAAGCTTTCTTT
TRBD1	TRBV14	TRBJ1-1	CASSLLTGSNTEAFF	TGTGCCAGCAGCCTACTGACAGGGTCGAACACTGAAGCTTTCTTT
-	TRBV6-6	TRBJ1-5	CASSYYSGGARQPQHF	TGTGCCAGCAGCTATTACTCTGGCGGAGCCCGTCAACCCCAGCATTTT
-	TRBV10-1	TRBJ2-3	CASSEARDLDTQYF	TGCGCCAGCAGTGAGGCCAGGGATTTGGATACGCAGTATTTT
TRBD1	TRBV7-7	TRBJ1-5	CASTRDRHQPQHF	TGTGCCAGCACCCGGGACAGGCATCAGCCCCAGCATTTT
TRBD1	TRBV15	TRBJ2-1	CATSRGQGNEQFF	TGTGCCACCAGCAGGGGACAGGGCAATGAGCAGTTCTTC
-	TRBV20-1	TRBJ2-7	CSAGASYEQYF	TGCAGTGCTGGGGCTTCCTACGAGCAGTACTTC
-	TRBV11-2	TRBJ1-6	CASSLDSVRNYNSPLHF	TGTGCCAGCAGCTTAGATAGCGTCAGAAACTATAATTCACCCCTCCACTTT
-	TRBV4-1	TRBJ1-6	CASSQFDKTQANSPLHF	TGCGCCAGCAGCCAATTCGATAAGACTCAAGCTAATTCACCCCTCCACTTT
-	TRBV6-1	TRBJ2-3	CASSERWGTSHTDTQYF	TGTGCCAGCAGTGAAAGGTGGGGCACAAGTCACACAGATACGCAGTATTTT
-	TRBV2	TRBJ1-1	CASRDNRDTEAFF	TGTGCCAGCCGGGACAACAGGGACACTGAAGCTTTCTTT
-	TRBV11-2	TRBJ1-1	CASIKGPAANTEAFF	TGTGCCAGCATCAAAGGCCCGGCGGCGAACACTGAAGCTTTCTTT
TRBD2	TRBV27	TRBJ2-4	CASSSPRGGVAKNIQYF	TGTGCCAGCAGTTCACCGCGGGGGGGGGTAGCCAAAAACATTCAGTACTTC
TRBD1	TRBV2	TRBJ1-1	CASSEGPLGTATEAFF	TGTGCCAGCAGTGAAGGGCCCCTCGGGACAGCTACTGAAGCTTTCTTT
-	TRBV5-1	TRBJ2-1	CASSFRTGTKYNEQFF	TGCGCCAGCAGCTTTCGTACAGGGACCAAGTACAATGAGCAGTTCTTC